The sequence of this TCR beta chain was determined in a study of blood T cell repertoires in COVID-19. Per the study methods: For nucleated cells, counts were estimated from reference gene primer amplification. Clones were read by immunoSEQ multiplex PCR, and TCRdb kept only the in-frame ones, dropping some. V and J calls and clone size come straight from that table; D and trimming were deduced from the DNA. The table has 330,000 or so clones, over 80% seen once. V dropped 4 bases and J dropped 4 bases, with 17 bases sitting between them. The CDR3 consists of 15 residues. Germline assignment: CDR1 LGHNA and CDR2 YSLEER.

This chain joins TRBV4-3 and TRBJ2-7, with D possibly TRBD2 on 6 matching bases. The sample was peripheral blood. The source is a man younger than 45 with COVID-19, enrolled during active disease. CDR3 region: CASSRGPGLTYEQYF. The CDR3 nucleotides read TGCGCCAGCAGCCGCGGCCCGGGACTCACGTACGAGCAGTACTTC.